Listed below are T cell receptor beta chains from one sample, sequenced in a study of blood T cell repertoires in COVID-19. The protocol was immunoSEQ multiplex PCR, while the TCRdb copy is restricted to in-frame clones and leaves out a portion. Among about 480,000 clones listed, approximately 90% were seen once. The specimen sequenced was PBMCs or T cells enriched from blood (not recorded which). These receptors all stem from a woman aged 18-30 years with acute COVID-19. The CDR3 runs from the conserved cysteine through the conserved F or W. D genes are given only for firm matches. Where a row states a size, it is once, few, many or the class of an expanded clone; other rows omit it.

V: TRBV19; J: TRBJ1-6; size: NA; D: NA; CDR3: CASSTGLDSPLHF; DNA: TGTGCCAGTAGCACAGGACTAGATTCACCCCTCCACTTT
V: TRBV3-1/TRBV3-2; J: TRBJ2-3; size: NA; D: NA; CDR3: CASSQWDTRRKDTQYF; DNA: TGTGCCAGCAGCCAGTGGGACACCCGGCGTAAGGATACGCAGTATTTT
V: TRBV27; J: TRBJ2-1; size: NA; D: TRBD2; CDR3: CASSLGTSGENEQFF; DNA: TGTGCCAGCAGTTTAGGGACTAGCGGGGAGAATGAGCAGTTCTTC
V: TRBV27; J: TRBJ2-7; size: NA; D: TRBD1; CDR3: CASRGLGQGRYEQYF; DNA: TGTGCCAGCAGGGGCCTAGGACAGGGAAGGTACGAGCAGTACTTC
V: TRBV21-1; J: TRBJ2-7; size: NA; D: NA; CDR3: CASSKAHGRDYEQYF; DNA: TGTGCCAGCAGCAAAGCGCACGGCAGGGATTACGAGCAGTACTTC
V: TRBV4-3; J: TRBJ2-5; size: once; D: TRBD1; CDR3: CASSQDAGQGETQYF; DNA: TGCGCCAGCAGCCAAGACGCGGGACAGGGAGAGACCCAGTACTTC
V: TRBV5-1; J: TRBJ1-2; size: NA; D: TRBD1; CDR3: CASSPEGRGAYYGYTF; DNA: TGCGCCAGCAGCCCCGAGGGCAGGGGGGCTTACTATGGCTACACCTTC
V: TRBV3-1/TRBV3-2; J: TRBJ2-1; size: NA; D: TRBD1; CDR3: CASSQEPGTGDNEQFF; DNA: TGTGCCAGCAGCCAAGAACCCGGGACAGGGGACAATGAGCAGTTCTTC
V: TRBV5-5; J: TRBJ2-1; size: once; D: TRBD1; CDR3: CASSSGQGVFDEQFF; DNA: TGTGCCAGCAGCTCGGGACAGGGGGTTTTCGATGAGCAGTTCTTC
V: TRBV7-9; J: TRBJ2-5; size: NA; D: TRBD1; CDR3: CASSPDRGLDRAETQYF; DNA: TGTGCCAGCAGCCCAGACAGGGGGCTCGATCGGGCGGAGACCCAGTACTTC
V: TRBV6-5; J: TRBJ2-4; size: NA; D: TRBD2; CDR3: CASSYGLAGIQYF; DNA: TGTGCCAGCAGTTACGGACTAGCGGGGATTCAGTACTTC
V: TRBV28; J: TRBJ2-5; size: NA; D: TRBD1; CDR3: CASSLRWGRGQETQYF; DNA: TGTGCCAGCAGTTTAAGGTGGGGCAGGGGGCAAGAGACCCAGTACTTC
V: TRBV18; J: TRBJ2-7; size: NA; D: TRBD2; CDR3: CASSPTSGSRYEQYF; DNA: TGTGCCAGCTCCCCAACTAGCGGGAGTCGCTACGAGCAGTACTTC
V: TRBV3-1/TRBV3-2; J: TRBJ1-2; size: NA; D: TRBD1; CDR3: CASSQLTGNGYTF; DNA: TGTGCCAGCAGCCAATTGACAGGGAATGGCTACACCTTC
V: TRBV7-9; J: TRBJ2-1; size: once; D: NA; CDR3: CASSPTPGNEQFF; DNA: TGTGCCAGCAGCCCGACCCCAGGCAATGAGCAGTTCTTC
V: TRBV7-9; J: TRBJ2-7; size: NA; D: TRBD2; CDR3: CASSLDPAGGPPYEQYF; DNA: TGTGCCAGCAGCTTAGATCCGGCGGGAGGGCCTCCCTACGAGCAGTACTTC
V: TRBV7-9; J: TRBJ1-3; size: NA; D: NA; CDR3: CASSPRSGARQGNTIYF; DNA: TGTGCCAGCAGCCCCCGTTCCGGCGCCAGGCAAGGAAACACCATATATTTT
V: TRBV3-1/TRBV3-2; J: TRBJ2-5; size: NA; D: TRBD2; CDR3: CASSQLAGGQETQYF; DNA: TGTGCCAGCAGCCAACTAGCGGGGGGACAAGAGACCCAGTACTTC
V: TRBV4-1; J: TRBJ2-2; size: NA; D: NA; CDR3: CASSHRTGMNTGELFF; DNA: TGCGCCAGCAGCCATCGCACAGGGATGAACACCGGGGAGCTGTTTTTT
V: TRBV25-1; J: TRBJ2-7; size: NA; D: TRBD2; CDR3: CASKLAGGNEQYF; DNA: TGTGCCAGCAAACTAGCGGGAGGGAACGAGCAGTACTTC
V: TRBV9; J: TRBJ2-7; size: NA; D: NA; CDR3: CASAPTSGVTYEQYF; DNA: TGTGCCAGCGCTCCGACTTCGGGGGTTACCTACGAGCAGTACTTC
V: TRBV14; J: TRBJ2-5; size: NA; D: NA; CDR3: CASSQGRQETQYF; DNA: TGTGCCAGCAGCCAAGGGAGGCAAGAGACCCAGTACTTC
V: TRBV5-1; J: TRBJ2-2; size: few; D: TRBD2; CDR3: CASRGGSANTGELFF; DNA: TGCGCCAGCCGCGGGGGGTCCGCGAACACCGGGGAGCTGTTTTTT
V: TRBV5-4; J: TRBJ2-7; size: NA; D: TRBD1; CDR3: CASSLGQGSSYEQYF; DNA: TGTGCCAGCAGCTTGGGACAGGGTAGCTCCTACGAGCAGTACTTC
V: TRBV7-7; J: TRBJ2-3; size: NA; D: NA; CDR3: CASSLAHTDTQYF; DNA: TGTGCTAGCAGCTTAGCCCACACAGATACGCAGTATTTT
V: TRBV9; J: TRBJ1-1; size: NA; D: NA; CDR3: CASSVGPQGGTEAFF; DNA: TGTGCCAGCAGCGTAGGGCCCCAGGGAGGCACTGAAGCTTTCTTT
V: TRBV19; J: TRBJ2-1; size: NA; D: NA; CDR3: CASSISGRVNEQFF; DNA: TGTGCCAGTAGTATATCTGGCAGGGTCAATGAGCAGTTCTTC
V: TRBV7-2; J: TRBJ1-5; size: NA; D: NA; CDR3: CASSGSRGQPQHF; DNA: TGTGCCAGCAGCGGTTCCCGAGGACAGCCCCAGCATTTT
V: TRBV11-2; J: TRBJ2-6; size: NA; D: NA; CDR3: CASSLYRAGANVLTF; DNA: TGTGCCAGCAGCTTATACAGGGCTGGGGCCAACGTCCTGACTTTC
V: TRBV19; J: TRBJ1-3; size: NA; D: TRBD1; CDR3: CASSIERTGGLRPGNTIYF; DNA: TGTGCCAGTAGTATCGAACGTACAGGGGGCCTTCGACCTGGAAACACCATATATTTT
V: TRBV7-2; J: TRBJ2-1; size: NA; D: NA; CDR3: CASSLGSGADHNEQFF; DNA: TGTGCCAGCAGCTTAGGATCGGGAGCGGATCACAATGAGCAGTTCTTC
V: TRBV12-5; J: TRBJ1-5; size: NA; D: NA; CDR3: CASGLVIGQNNQPQHF; DNA: TGTGCTAGTGGTTTGGTAATAGGACAGAACAATCAGCCCCAGCATTTT
V: TRBV27; J: TRBJ1-2; size: once; D: NA; CDR3: CASSYRGDGYTF; DNA: TGTGCCAGCAGTTACCGAGGAGATGGCTACACCTTC
V: TRBV7-2; J: TRBJ1-5; size: NA; D: NA; CDR3: CASSLSTQPQHF; DNA: TGTGCCAGCAGCTTAAGCACTCAGCCCCAGCATTTT
V: TRBV6-5; J: TRBJ1-5; size: NA; D: NA; CDR3: CASNPSYSNQPQHF; DNA: TGTGCCAGCAACCCTAGCTATAGCAATCAGCCCCAGCATTTT
V: TRBV13; J: TRBJ2-7; size: NA; D: TRBD2; CDR3: CASSLALAGGYEQYF; DNA: TGTGCCAGCAGCCTCGCCCTAGCGGGGGGTTACGAGCAGTACTTC
V: TRBV10-3; J: TRBJ1-2; size: NA; D: TRBD1; CDR3: CAISGGTGANYGYTF; DNA: TGTGCCATCAGTGGGGGGACAGGCGCTAACTATGGCTACACCTTC
V: TRBV3-1/TRBV3-2; J: TRBJ2-7; size: NA; D: TRBD2; CDR3: CASSQDPSGGRDEQYF; DNA: TGTGCCAGCAGCCAAGATCCCAGCGGGGGGCGGGACGAGCAGTACTTC
V: TRBV18; J: TRBJ2-1; size: NA; D: NA; CDR3: CASSRGTSHNEQFF; DNA: TGTGCCAGCTCACGGGGGACTTCCCACAATGAGCAGTTCTTC
V: TRBV2; J: TRBJ1-2; size: NA; D: NA; CDR3: CASSEGQGLDGYTF; DNA: TGTGCCAGCAGTGAAGGGCAGGGGTTAGATGGCTACACCTTC
V: TRBV6-2/TRBV6-3; J: TRBJ1-1; size: many; D: NA; CDR3: CASSYVLNTEAFF; DNA: TGTGCCAGCAGTTACGTGTTAAACACTGAAGCTTTCTTT
V: TRBV5-6; J: TRBJ1-3; size: NA; D: NA; CDR3: CASSLVQTGNTIYF; DNA: TGTGCCAGCAGCTTGGTCCAGACTGGAAACACCATATATTTT
V: TRBV19; J: TRBJ1-5; size: few; D: NA; CDR3: CASSIIDNSNQPQHF; DNA: TGTGCCAGTAGTATCATTGACAATAGCAATCAGCCCCAGCATTTT
V: TRBV11-2; J: TRBJ1-3; size: NA; D: TRBD1; CDR3: CASSSYRGGGNTIYF; DNA: TGTGCCAGCAGCTCCTACAGGGGGGGCGGAAACACCATATATTTT
V: TRBV2; J: TRBJ2-7; size: NA; D: NA; CDR3: CASNPTSAGGGEQYF; DNA: TGTGCCAGCAACCCCACCAGCGCAGGAGGCGGCGAGCAGTACTTC
V: TRBV6-1; J: TRBJ2-1; size: NA; D: TRBD2; CDR3: CASSEGLAGDSKVF; DNA: TGTGCCAGCAGTGAAGGCCTAGCGGGGGATAGTAAAGTCTTC
V: TRBV11-3; J: TRBJ2-5; size: NA; D: TRBD1; CDR3: CASSFSGQGGETQYF; DNA: TGTGCCAGCAGCTTCTCAGGACAGGGGGGTGAGACCCAGTACTTC
V: TRBV6-1; J: TRBJ2-7; size: NA; D: NA; CDR3: CASSDNHRSYEQYF; DNA: TGTGCCAGCAGTGATAATCACAGGTCCTACGAGCAGTACTTC
V: TRBV9; J: TRBJ2-7; size: NA; D: NA; CDR3: CASSGSGGYEQYF; DNA: TGTGCCAGCAGCGGCTCAGGAGGATACGAGCAGTACTTC
V: TRBV28; J: TRBJ1-1; size: NA; D: NA; CDR3: CASSLGRGRSEAFF; DNA: TGTGCCAGCAGTTTAGGGAGGGGCAGGTCCGAAGCTTTCTTT
V: TRBV2; J: TRBJ2-3; size: NA; D: NA; CDR3: CASSESPTDTQYF; DNA: TGTGCCAGCAGTGAATCCCCTACAGATACGCAGTATTTT
V: TRBV19; J: TRBJ1-3; size: NA; D: NA; CDR3: CASTPTRDTIYF; DNA: TGTGCCAGTACCCCGACCCGGGACACCATATATTTT